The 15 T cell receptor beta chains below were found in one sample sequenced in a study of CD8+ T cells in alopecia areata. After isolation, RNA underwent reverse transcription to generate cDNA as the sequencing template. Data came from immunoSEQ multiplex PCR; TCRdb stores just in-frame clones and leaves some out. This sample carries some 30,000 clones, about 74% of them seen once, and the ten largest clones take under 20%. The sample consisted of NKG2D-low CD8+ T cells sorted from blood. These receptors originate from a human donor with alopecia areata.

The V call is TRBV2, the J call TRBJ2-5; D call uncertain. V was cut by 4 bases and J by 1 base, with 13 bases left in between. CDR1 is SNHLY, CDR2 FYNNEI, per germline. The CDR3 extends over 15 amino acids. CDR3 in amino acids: CASSGSFNSQETQYF. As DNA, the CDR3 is TGTGCCAGCAGTGGAAGTTTTAACAGCCAAGAGACCCAGTACTTC.

CDR3 sequence: CASSLPARSGSEQYF. CDR3 nucleotides: TGCGCCAGCAGCTTGCCTGCCCGCTCAGGGAGCGAGCAGTACTTC. The chain joins TRBV5-1 to TRBJ2-7; either TRBD1 or TRBD2 may fit D (5 bases each). The CDR3 length is 15 residues. Trimming took 1 base from V and 6 from J, leaving 17 bases between them. Germline loops: CDR1 SGHRS, CDR2 YFSETQ.

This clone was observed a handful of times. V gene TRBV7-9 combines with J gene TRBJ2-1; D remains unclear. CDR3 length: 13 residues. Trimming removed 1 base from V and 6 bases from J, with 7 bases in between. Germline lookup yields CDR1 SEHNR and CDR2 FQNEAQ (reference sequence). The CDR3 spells CASSLVVVNEQFF. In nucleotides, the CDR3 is TGTGCCAGCAGCTTAGTAGTAGTCAATGAGCAGTTCTTC.

Written as DNA, the CDR3 is TGCAGCGTCGAATCTAGCGGGCTAGGTGGGGAGCAGTTCTTC. Translation: CSVESSGLGGEQFF. The J gene is TRBJ2-1, the V gene TRBV29-1, with 8 nucleotides matching TRBD2. Trimming at V came to 6 bases and at J to 10 bases, leaving 14 bases not matched to a gene. CDR1 is SQVTM, CDR2 ANQGSEA, per germline. The CDR3 length is 14 residues.

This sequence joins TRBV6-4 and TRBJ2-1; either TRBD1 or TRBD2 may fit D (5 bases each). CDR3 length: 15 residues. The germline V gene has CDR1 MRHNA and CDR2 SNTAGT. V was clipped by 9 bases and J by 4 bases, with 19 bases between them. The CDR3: CASSDGAEPYNEQFF. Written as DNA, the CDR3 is TGTGCCAGTTCGGACGGGGCGGAACCTTACAATGAGCAGTTCTTC.

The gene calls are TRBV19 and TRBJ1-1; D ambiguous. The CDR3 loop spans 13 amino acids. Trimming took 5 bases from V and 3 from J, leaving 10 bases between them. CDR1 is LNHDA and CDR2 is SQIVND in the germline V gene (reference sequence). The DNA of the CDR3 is TGTGCCAGTAGTGTTGACGGCTACACTGAAGCTTTCTTT. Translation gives CASSVDGYTEAFF.

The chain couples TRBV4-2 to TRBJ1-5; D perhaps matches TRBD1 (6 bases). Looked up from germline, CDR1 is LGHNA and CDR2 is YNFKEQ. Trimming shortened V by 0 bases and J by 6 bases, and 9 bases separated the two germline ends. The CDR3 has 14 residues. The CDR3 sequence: CASSQETGPQPQHF. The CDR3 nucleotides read TGTGCCAGCAGCCAAGAAACAGGGCCTCAGCCCCAGCATTTT.

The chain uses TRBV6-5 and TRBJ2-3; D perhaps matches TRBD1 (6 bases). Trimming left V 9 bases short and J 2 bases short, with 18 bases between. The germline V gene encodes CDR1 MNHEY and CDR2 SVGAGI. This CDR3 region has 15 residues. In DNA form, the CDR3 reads TGTGCCAGTCATCACTTAACAGGGCACACAGATACGCAGTATTTT. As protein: CASHHLTGHTDTQYF.

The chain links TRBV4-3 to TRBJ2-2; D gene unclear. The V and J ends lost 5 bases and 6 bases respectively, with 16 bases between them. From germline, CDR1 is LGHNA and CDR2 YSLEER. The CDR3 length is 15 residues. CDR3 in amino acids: CASSFSAAPPGELFF. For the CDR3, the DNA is TGCGCCAGCAGCTTCTCCGCGGCCCCCCCCGGGGAGCTGTTTTTT.

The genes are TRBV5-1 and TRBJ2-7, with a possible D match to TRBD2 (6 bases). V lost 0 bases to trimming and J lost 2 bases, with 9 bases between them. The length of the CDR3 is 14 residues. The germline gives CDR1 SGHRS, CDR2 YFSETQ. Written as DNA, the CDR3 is TGCGCCAGCAGCTTGGGGGGACTCCCCTACGAGCAGTACTTC. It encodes CASSLGGLPYEQYF.

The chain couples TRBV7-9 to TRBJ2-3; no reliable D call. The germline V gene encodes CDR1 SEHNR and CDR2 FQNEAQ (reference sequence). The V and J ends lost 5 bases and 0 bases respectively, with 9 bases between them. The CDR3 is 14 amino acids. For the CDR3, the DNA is TGTGCCAGCAGCCCCCAGGCCAGCACAGATACGCAGTATTTT. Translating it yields CASSPQASTDTQYF.

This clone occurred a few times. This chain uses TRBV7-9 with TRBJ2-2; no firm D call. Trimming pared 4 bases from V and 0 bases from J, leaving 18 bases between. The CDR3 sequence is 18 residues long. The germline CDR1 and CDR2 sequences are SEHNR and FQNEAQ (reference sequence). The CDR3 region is CASSSTLRRTPNTGELFF. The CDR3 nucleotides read TGTGCCAGCAGCTCCACACTAAGACGGACGCCGAACACCGGGGAGCTGTTTTTT.

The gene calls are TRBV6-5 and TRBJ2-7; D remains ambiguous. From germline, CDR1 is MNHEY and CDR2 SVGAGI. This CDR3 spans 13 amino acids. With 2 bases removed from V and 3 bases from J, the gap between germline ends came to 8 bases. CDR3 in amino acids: CASSYRWDYEQYF. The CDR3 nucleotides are TGTGCCAGCAGTTACCGATGGGACTACGAGCAGTACTTC.

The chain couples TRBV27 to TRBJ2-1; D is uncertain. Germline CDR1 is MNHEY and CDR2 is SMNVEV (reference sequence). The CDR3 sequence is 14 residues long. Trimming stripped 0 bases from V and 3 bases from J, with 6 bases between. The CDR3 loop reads CASSLSGVYNEQFF. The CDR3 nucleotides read TGTGCCAGCAGTTTATCCGGAGTCTACAATGAGCAGTTCTTC.

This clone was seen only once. The DNA of the CDR3 is TGCGCCAGCAGCCAAGGAGCGGTGGATAGCACAGATACGCAGTATTTT. As protein: CASSQGAVDSTDTQYF. The V and J genes are TRBV4-3 and TRBJ2-3; possible D gene TRBD2, 5 bases. There are 16 residues in the CDR3. CDR1 is LGHNA and CDR2 is YSLEER in the germline V gene. The germline V and J ends were trimmed by 1 base and 0 bases, with 11 bases remaining between them.